The TCR beta chain under discussion was sequenced for a study of patients and donors after allogeneic stem cell transplantation. Each CDR3 protein gets one entry after TCRdb re-called the RT-PCR reads with MiXCR. The repertoire holds approximately 200,000 distinct CDR3 sequences, with approximately 41% as singletons. Of note for this clonotype: Possible read error: a much larger clone is one base away.

This CDR3 spans 13 amino acids. In germline, CDR1 is MNHEY, CDR2 SMNVEV (reference sequence). V lost 6 bases and J 2 bases, leaving 8 bases between the germline ends. The receptor's source is a human donor who was either an allogeneic HSCT recipient or a stem cell or donor lymphocyte infusion donor (not recorded which). It is not recorded whose cells these are; they may come from a transplant donor. This chain links TRBV27 with TRBJ1-5, with D uncertain. Material for sequencing was blood, either unsorted or a sorted T cell fraction (not recorded which). The CDR3 DNA reads as TGTGCCAGCAGGCGGGATGGCAATCAGCCCCAGCATTTT. It is translated as CASRRDGNQPQHF.